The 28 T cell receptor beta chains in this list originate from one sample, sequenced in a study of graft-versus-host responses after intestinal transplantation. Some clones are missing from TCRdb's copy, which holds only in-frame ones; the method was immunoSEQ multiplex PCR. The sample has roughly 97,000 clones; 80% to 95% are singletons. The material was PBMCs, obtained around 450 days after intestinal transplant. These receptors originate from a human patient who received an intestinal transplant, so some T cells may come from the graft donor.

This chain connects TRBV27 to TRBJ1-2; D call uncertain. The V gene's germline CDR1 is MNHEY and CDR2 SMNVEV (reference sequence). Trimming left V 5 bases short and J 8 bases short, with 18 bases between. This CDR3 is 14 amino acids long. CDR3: CASSPQGRPRGYTF. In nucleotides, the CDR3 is TGTGCCAGCAGTCCCCAAGGGAGGCCCCGCGGCTACACCTTC.

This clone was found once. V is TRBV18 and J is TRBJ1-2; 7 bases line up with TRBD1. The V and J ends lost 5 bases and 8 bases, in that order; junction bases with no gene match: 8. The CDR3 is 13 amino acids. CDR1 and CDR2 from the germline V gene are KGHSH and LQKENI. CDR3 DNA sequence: TGTGCCAGCTCATCCGACAGGGAGATCGGCTACACCTTC. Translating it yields CASSSDREIGYTF.

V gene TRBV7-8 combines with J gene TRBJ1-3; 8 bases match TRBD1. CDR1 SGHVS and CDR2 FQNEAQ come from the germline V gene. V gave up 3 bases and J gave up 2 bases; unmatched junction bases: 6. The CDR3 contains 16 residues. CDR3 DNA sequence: TGTGCCAGCAGCTTCAGGGGGCGACGGCCTGGAAACACCATATATTTT. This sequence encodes CASSFRGRRPGNTIYF.

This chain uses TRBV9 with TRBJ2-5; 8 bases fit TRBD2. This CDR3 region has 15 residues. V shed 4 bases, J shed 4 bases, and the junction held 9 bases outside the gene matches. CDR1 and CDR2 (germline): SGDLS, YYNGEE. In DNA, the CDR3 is TGTGCCAGCAGCTTAACGGGGGGGCCCACAGAGACCCAGTACTTC. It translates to CASSLTGGPTETQYF.

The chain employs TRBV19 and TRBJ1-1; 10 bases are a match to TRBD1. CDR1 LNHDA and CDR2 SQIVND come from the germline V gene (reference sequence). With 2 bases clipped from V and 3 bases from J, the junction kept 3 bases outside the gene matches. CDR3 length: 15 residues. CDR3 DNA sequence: TGTGCCAGTAGTATAAATGGACAGGGGGACACTGAAGCTTTCTTT. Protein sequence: CASSINGQGDTEAFF.

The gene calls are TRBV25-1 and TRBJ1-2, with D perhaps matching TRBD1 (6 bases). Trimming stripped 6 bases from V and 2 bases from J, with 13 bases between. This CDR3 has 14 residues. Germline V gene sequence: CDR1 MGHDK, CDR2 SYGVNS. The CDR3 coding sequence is TGTGCCAGCAGCCTCGGGGGGGCGAACTATGGCTACACCTTC. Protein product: CASSLGGANYGYTF.

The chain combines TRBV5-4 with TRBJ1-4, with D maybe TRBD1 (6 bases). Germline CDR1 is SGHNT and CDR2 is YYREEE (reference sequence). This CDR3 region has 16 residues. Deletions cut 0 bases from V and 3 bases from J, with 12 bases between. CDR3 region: CASSLDRVGANEKLFF. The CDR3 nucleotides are TGTGCCAGCAGCTTGGACAGGGTGGGGGCTAATGAAAAACTGTTTTTT.

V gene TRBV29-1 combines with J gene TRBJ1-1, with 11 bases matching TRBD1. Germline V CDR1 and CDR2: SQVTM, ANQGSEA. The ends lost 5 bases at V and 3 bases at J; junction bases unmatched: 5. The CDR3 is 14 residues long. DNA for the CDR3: TGCAGCGTTCGGACAGGGGGCGCGGACACTGAAGCTTTCTTT. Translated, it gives CSVRTGGADTEAFF.

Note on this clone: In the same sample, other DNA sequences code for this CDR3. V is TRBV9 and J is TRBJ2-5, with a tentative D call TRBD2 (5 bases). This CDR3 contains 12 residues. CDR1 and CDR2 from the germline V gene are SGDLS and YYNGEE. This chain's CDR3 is CARAGRPGTQYF. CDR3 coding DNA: TGTGCGCGGGCCGGGCGGCCAGGGACCCAGTACTTC.

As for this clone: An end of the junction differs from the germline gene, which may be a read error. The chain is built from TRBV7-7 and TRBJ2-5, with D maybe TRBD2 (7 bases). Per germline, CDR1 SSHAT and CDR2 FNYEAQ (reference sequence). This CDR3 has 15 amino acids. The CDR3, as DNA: TGTGCTAGCAGCTTAGAGGCGGGGGCGCAAGAGACCCAGTACTTC. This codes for CASSLEAGAQETQYF.

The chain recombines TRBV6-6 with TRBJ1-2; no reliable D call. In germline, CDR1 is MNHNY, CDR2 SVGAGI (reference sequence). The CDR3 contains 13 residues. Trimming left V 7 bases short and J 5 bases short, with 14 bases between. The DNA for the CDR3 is TGTGCCAGCACCACCGGGGTGTGGTATGGCTACACCTTC. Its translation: CASTTGVWYGYTF.

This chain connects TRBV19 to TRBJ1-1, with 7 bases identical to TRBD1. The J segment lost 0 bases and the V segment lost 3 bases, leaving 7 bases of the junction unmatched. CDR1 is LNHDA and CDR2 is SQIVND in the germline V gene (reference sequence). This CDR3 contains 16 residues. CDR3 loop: CASSILAGQMNTEAFF. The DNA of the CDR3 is TGTGCCAGTAGTATCCTCGCGGGACAGATGAACACTGAAGCTTTCTTT.

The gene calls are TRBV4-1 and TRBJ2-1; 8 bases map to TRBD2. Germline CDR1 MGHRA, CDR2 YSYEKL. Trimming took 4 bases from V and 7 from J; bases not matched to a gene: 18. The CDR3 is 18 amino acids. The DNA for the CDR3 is TGCGCCAGCAGCCCCCAGCCACCGGGACTAGGGGGTGTTAATGAGCAGTTCTTC. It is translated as CASSPQPPGLGGVNEQFF.

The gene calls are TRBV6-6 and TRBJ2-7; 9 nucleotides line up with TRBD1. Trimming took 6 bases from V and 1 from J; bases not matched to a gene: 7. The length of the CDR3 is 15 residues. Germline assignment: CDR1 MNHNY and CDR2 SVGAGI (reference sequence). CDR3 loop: CASRPPGQGSYEQYF. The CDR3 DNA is TGTGCCAGCAGACCCCCGGGACAGGGTTCCTACGAGCAGTACTTC.

The CDR3 nucleotides are TGCGCCAGCAAGGGAGGGGGTATCACTGAAGCTTTCTTT. It yields the protein CASKGGGITEAFF. V and J are TRBV5-1 and TRBJ1-1; maybe TRBD1 (6 bases). Germline V gene lookup returns CDR1 SGHRS and CDR2 YFSETQ. The V end was cut by 6 bases, the J end by 4 bases, with 13 bases between. The CDR3 contains 13 residues.

DNA for the CDR3: TGCGCCAGCAGCGCGGCAGGGGGCCGACGAACTGAAGCTTTCTTT. It is translated as CASSAAGGRRTEAFF. This chain connects TRBV5-1 to TRBJ1-1; 8 bases align to TRBD1. The V gene end was trimmed by 4 bases and the J gene end by 5 bases; junction bases not matched to a gene: 10. Germline V gives CDR1 SGHRS, CDR2 YFSETQ. CDR3 length: 15 residues.

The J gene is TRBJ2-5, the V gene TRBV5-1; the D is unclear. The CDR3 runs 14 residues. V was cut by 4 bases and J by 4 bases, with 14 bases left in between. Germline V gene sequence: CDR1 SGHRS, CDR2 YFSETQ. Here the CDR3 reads CASSRTDGLETQYF. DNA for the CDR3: TGCGCCAGCAGCAGAACAGACGGCCTAGAGACCCAGTACTTC.

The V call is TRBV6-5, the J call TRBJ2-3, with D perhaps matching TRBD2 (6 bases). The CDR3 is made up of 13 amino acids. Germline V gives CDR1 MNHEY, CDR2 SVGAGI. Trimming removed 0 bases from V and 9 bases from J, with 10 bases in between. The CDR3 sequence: CASSYSGRSTQYF. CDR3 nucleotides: TGTGCCAGCAGTTACTCGGGGAGGAGCACGCAGTATTTT.

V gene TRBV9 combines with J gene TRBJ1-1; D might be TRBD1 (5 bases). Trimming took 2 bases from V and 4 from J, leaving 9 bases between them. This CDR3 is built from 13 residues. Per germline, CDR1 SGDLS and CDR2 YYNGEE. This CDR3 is CASSVGASTEAFF. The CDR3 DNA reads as TGTGCCAGCAGCGTTGGGGCGAGCACTGAAGCTTTCTTT.

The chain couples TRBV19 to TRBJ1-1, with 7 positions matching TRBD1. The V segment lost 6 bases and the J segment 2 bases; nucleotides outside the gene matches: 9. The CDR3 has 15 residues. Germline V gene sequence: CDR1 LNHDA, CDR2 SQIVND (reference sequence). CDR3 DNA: TGTGCCAGTAGCCCCAGACAGGGACTCAACACTGAAGCTTTCTTT. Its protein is CASSPRQGLNTEAFF. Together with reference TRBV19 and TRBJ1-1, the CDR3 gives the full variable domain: DGGITQSPKYLFRKEGQNVTLSCEQNLNHDAMYWYRQDPGQGLRLIYYSQIVNDFQKGDIAEGYSVSREKKESFPLTVTSAQKNPTAFYLCASSPRQGLNTEAFFGQGTRLTVV.

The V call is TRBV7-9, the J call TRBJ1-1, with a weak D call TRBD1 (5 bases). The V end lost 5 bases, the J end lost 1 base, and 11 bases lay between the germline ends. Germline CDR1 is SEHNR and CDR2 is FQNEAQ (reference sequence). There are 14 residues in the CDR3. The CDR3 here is CASSASQGNTEAFF. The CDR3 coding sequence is TGTGCCAGCAGCGCAAGCCAGGGGAACACTGAAGCTTTCTTT.

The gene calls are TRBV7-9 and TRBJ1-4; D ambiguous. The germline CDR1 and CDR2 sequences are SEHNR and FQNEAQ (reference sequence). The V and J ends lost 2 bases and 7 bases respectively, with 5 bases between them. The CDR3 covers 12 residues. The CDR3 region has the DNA TGTGCCAGCAGCTTATTCCCTGAAAAACTGTTTTTT. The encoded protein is CASSLFPEKLFF.

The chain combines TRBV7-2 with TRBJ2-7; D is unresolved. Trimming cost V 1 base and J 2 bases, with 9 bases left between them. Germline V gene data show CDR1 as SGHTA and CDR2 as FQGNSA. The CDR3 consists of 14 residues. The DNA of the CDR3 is TGTGCCAGCAGCTTAGAAACGGGTGCCTACGAGCAGTACTTC. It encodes CASSLETGAYEQYF.

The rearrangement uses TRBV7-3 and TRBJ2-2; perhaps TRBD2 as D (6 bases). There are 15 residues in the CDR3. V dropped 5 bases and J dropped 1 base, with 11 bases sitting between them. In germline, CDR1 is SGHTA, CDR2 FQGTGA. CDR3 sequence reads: CASSPGTLNTGELFF. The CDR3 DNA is TGTGCCAGCAGCCCAGGGACTCTGAACACCGGGGAGCTGTTTTTT.

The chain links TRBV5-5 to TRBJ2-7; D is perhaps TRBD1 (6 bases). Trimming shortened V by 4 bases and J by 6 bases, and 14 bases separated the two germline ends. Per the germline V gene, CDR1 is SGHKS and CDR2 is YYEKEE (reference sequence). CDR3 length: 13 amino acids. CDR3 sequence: CASSPGQSREQYF. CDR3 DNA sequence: TGTGCCAGCAGCCCTGGACAGTCCCGCGAGCAGTACTTC.

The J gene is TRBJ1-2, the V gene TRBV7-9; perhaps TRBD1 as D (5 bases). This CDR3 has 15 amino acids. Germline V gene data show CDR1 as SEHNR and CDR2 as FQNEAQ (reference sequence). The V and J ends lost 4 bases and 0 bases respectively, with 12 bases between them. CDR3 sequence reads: CASSSTVLANYGYTF. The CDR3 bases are TGTGCCAGCAGCTCGACAGTTCTGGCTAACTATGGCTACACCTTC.

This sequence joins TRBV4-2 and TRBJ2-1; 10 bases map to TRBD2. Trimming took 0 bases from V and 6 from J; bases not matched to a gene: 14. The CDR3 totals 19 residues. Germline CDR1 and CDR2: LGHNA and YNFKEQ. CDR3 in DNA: TGTGCCAGCAGCCAAGATTGGGGTAGCGGGGGGTTGTCGCCCAATGAGCAGTTCTTC. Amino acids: CASSQDWGSGGLSPNEQFF.

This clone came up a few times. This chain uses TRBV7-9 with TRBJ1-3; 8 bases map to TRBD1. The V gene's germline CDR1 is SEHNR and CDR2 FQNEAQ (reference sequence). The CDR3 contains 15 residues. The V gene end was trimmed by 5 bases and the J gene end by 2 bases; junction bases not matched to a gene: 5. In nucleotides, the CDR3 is TGTGCCAGCAGCGGGCAGACAGGGGCTGGAAACACCATATATTTT. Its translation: CASSGQTGAGNTIYF.